This T cell receptor beta chain was found in a study of PD-L1 blockade in urothelial cancer. The CDR3 covers 15 residues. Germline assignment: CDR1 SGHRS and CDR2 YFSETQ. The V segment lost 4 bases and the J segment 2 bases; nucleotides outside the gene matches: 5. Time point here: pretreatment peripheral blood. Assay: immunoSEQ multiplex PCR; the TCRdb copy retains only in-frame clones and omits some. The data hold 50,000 or so clones, with 85% to 90% observed a single time. Sequenced here: PBMCs, sampled around atezolizumab (anti-PD-L1) treatment. This clonotype was sampled from a man in his 60s with urothelial cancer. The V gene is TRBV5-1, the J gene TRBJ2-1; 8 nucleotides line up with TRBD2. In DNA form, the CDR3 reads TGCGCCAGCAGCCAAACTAGCGGACCCTACAATGAGCAGTTCTTC. Protein product: CASSQTSGPYNEQFF.